This TCR beta chain was profiled in a study of cytomegalovirus exposure and HLA in healthy donors. With regard to this clone: Its antigen remains unidentified.

Germline lookup yields CDR1 SGHVS and CDR2 FQNEAQ. The CDR3 totals 15 residues. The ends lost 5 bases at V and 4 bases at J; junction bases unmatched: 11. Study-wide points: The productive fraction for most TCR beta V segments was about 87% or about 30% in an earlier analysis. Sequencing likely generated an artifact that appeared as a cluster of highly shared sequence variants. Later on, a genetic analysis was performed. It linked a missense variant in DCLRE1C with V- and J-gene trimming of TCR beta. Researchers reported from a later analysis that most CMV-associated TCR beta chains appeared HLA-restricted.

With 60 Vbeta and 13 Jbeta primers, the PCR was carried out. The protocol was immunoSEQ multiplex PCR, while the TCRdb copy is restricted to in-frame clones and leaves out a portion. Among roughly 160,000 clones listed, almost 80% were seen once. Sequencing was done on a sample of PBMCs. The gene calls are TRBV7-8 and TRBJ2-7; 7 nucleotides agree with TRBD2. This clonotype was sampled from a woman aged 50 to 60 in good health and CMV-seronegative. The DNA for the CDR3 is TGTGCCAGCAGCCCAGGTCGGACTAGGGGATACGAGCAGTACTTC. It translates to CASSPGRTRGYEQYF.